This TCR beta chain came from a study of CD8 T cells in ankylosing spondylitis. Whole-study findings and limits: Existing reports had already noted some motif variants in reactive arthritis synovial fluid and blood.

Looked up from germline, CDR1 is SGHDT and CDR2 is YYEEEE. V was shortened by 5 bases and J by 6 bases, with 19 bases between the two germline ends. The CDR3 totals 15 residues. In making TCR beta libraries, quantitative 5'-RACE with molecular barcodes was used. TCRdb processed the 5' RACE reads anew with MiXCR; each CDR3 protein has one entry. This sample carries 150,000 or so distinct CDR3 sequences, roughly 34% of them seen once, and the ten largest clones take 6%. In its sample, this clonotype was seen many times. As yet, its antigen is unknown. The specimen was synovial fluid, either unsorted or a sorted T cell fraction (not recorded which). This TCR derives from a male donor with ankylosing spondylitis. The gene calls are TRBV5-6 and TRBJ2-3; D could derive from TRBD1 or TRBD2 (6 bases each). As DNA, the CDR3 is TGTGCCAGCAGTCGTAGGGGGGCCGATCGGGATACGCAGTATTTT. It translates to CASSRRGADRDTQYF.